The T cell receptor beta chain under discussion was sequenced for a study of shared clonotypes between healthy human individuals. V lost 6 bases, J lost 3 bases, and 21 bases lay in between. Germline CDR1 is ENHRY and CDR2 is SYGVKD. The CDR3 has 17 amino acids. The naive CD8 subset, CD45RO-negative cells positively selected for CCR7, excluded terminally differentiated effector memory CD45RA+ cells. The protocol was immunoSEQ multiplex PCR, while the TCRdb copy is restricted to in-frame clones and leaves out a portion. The sample includes approximately 720,000 clones, 90% to 95% of them seen just once.

Sequenced: naive CD8+ T cells sorted from blood. The rearrangement joins TRBV10-3 to TRBJ2-1; possible D gene TRBD2, 5 bases. The receptor comes from a man aged 25 to 40 in good health. This CDR3 is CAISEGRQGPVYNEQFF. CDR3 DNA: TGTGCCATCAGCGAGGGAAGGCAAGGACCGGTCTACAATGAGCAGTTCTTC.